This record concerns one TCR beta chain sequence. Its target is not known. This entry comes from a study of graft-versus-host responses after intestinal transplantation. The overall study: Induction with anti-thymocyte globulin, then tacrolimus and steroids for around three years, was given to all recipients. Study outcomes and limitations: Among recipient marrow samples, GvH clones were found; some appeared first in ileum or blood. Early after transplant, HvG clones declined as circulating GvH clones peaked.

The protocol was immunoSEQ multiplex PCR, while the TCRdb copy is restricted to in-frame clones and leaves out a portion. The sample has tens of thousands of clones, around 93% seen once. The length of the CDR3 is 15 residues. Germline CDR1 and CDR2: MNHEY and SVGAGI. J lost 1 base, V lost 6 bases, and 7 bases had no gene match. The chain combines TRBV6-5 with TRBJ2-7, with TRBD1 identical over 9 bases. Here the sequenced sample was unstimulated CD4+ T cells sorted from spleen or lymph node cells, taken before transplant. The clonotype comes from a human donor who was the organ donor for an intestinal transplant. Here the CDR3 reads CASRSPGQGSYEQYF. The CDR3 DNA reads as TGTGCCAGCAGAAGCCCGGGACAGGGATCCTACGAGCAGTACTTC.